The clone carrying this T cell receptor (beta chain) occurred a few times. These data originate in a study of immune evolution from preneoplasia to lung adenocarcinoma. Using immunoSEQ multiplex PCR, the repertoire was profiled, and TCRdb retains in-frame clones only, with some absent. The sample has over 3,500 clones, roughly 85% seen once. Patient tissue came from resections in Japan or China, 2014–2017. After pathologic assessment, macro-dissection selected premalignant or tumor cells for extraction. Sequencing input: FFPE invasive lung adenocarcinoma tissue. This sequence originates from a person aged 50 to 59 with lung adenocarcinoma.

The CDR3 here is CASSSGHREGLQETQYF. DNA for the CDR3: TGTGCCAGCAGCTCGGGACATCGGGAGGGATTGCAAGAGACCCAGTACTTC. V and J are TRBV7-9 and TRBJ2-5, with 8 bases aligning to TRBD2. The germline V gene encodes CDR1 SEHNR and CDR2 FQNEAQ (reference sequence). The CDR3 has 17 residues. Germline trimming cut 4 bases from V and 2 bases from J; bases unmatched to any gene: 12. The whole variable domain, remainder taken from reference TRBV7-9 and TRBJ2-5, is DTGVSQNPRHKITKRGQNVTFRCDPISEHNRLYWYRQTLGQGPEFLTYFQNEAQLEKSRLLSDRFSAERPKGSFSTLEIQRTEQGDSAMYLCASSSGHREGLQETQYFGPGTRLLVL.